This TCR beta chain appears in the sequencing data of a study of T cells in Graves' hyperthyroidism and ophthalmopathy (dated by TCRdb to the late 2010s). About the full investigation: Peripheral blood was collected at initial diagnosis, before any treatment. Whether ophthalmopathy could be predicted prospectively was tested in an independent validation cohort made up of under 20 hyperthyroidism patients plus 17 patients who later progressed to ophthalmopathy. To identify TCR V-J signatures that set the groups apart, the researchers used a discovery cohort of 100 patients, made up of 43 with Graves' ophthalmopathy and some 55 with stable Graves' hyperthyroidism. TCR Vbeta CDR3 sequencing of roughly 140 peripheral blood samples (approximately 44 ophthalmopathy, over 70 hyperthyroidism and 17 progressor patients) is reported in the paper. The approximately 98 discovery patients were randomly divided into training and test sets at a 7:3 ratio. In addition, the study compared T-cell repertoires in thyroid tissue and in blood from about six Graves' hyperthyroidism patients. Once sampling was done, hyperthyroidism patients were given methimazole at a starting dose of 30 mg daily, whereas ophthalmopathy patients were given high-dose intravenous methylprednisolone.

About this clonotype: Its specific antigen is unknown. Per-base qualities were not stored, and no clone one base away is much larger.

The TCR beta CDR3 regions were amplified from RNA transcripts. The TCR CDR3 was subjected to a first round of RT-PCR using the HTBI primer set and the Qiagen OneStep RT-PCR kit. The libraries were constructed in a second round of multiplex PCR and then size-selected and purified. The libraries were sequenced on an Illumina HiSeq2000 using paired-end 100 bp reads. The paper's processing steps were these. SOAPnuke was used to process the raw data, removing reads that contained adapters or uncalled bases, had a mean Phred below 15, or lacked an exact match to the constant primer or identifier. High-quality paired reads were merged with COPE v1.2.5, and unique nucleotide sequences were defined as clonotypes. MiTCR v1.1 was used to align clonotypes to the IMGT TRBV, TRBD and TRBJ reference segments. The analysis included only V-J combinations with a frequency above 0.0001, which together covered 99% to 99.2% of the repertoires. A TCS score was defined as the ratio between F50 (clonal expansion) and ExV (chaos), using BLOSUM62-based TCRdist between CDR3 peptides within each V-J. Welch's t-statistics and random forest reduced around 510 V-J features to fewer than 15, which were used in a naive Bayes classifier (R e1071). The Morisita-Horn index was used to measure how similar the thyroid and blood repertoires were. TCRdb handled the public reads itself, with Q25 trimming in fastp and clone calling in MiXCR, and kept productive beta chains. Rows are unified per CDR3 protein, each entry keeping the most common DNA and genes. Clone size and V and J calls follow TCRdb, not the original study. The sample has roughly 800,000 distinct CDR3 sequences on record, more than 30% of them singletons. Of the sample, 7.5% to 9.5% is held by the ten largest clones.

There are 14 amino acids in the CDR3, from cysteine to phenylalanine inclusive. The entry retains the CDR3 DNA only, 42 bases that are in frame from base 1. Looking up the germline V gene yields CDR1 SNHLY and CDR2 FYNNEI. At the junction V is shortened by 8 bases and J by 0 bases, with 13 bases in between. Graves' hyperthyroidism was defined as stable when no progression to ophthalmopathy occurred over 18 months of follow-up. Hyperthyroidism patients were aged 18 to 65 years and newly diagnosed, with disease duration of less than 2 months. The study excluded patients with uncontrolled infections, other autoimmune diseases, pregnancy or lactation. Diagnoses were based on clinical symptoms, serum thyroxine and TRAb, thyroid ultrasound and orbital computed tomography. PBMCs were isolated from about 9.1 ml of fresh peripheral blood by Ficoll-Paque density gradient centrifugation. Total RNA was extracted with Trizol reagent, and quality was checked on an Agilent 2100 Bioanalyzer.

Study-wide conclusions, independent of this receptor: In cross-validation, a model built on a 13 V-J signature told ophthalmopathy apart from stable hyperthyroidism with roughly 87% sensitivity and roughly 82% specificity, and in testing the same model reached 80%/75%. In validation, progression to ophthalmopathy was predicted by the model with almost 71% sensitivity and 72% to 85% specificity, a median of about 6.4 months before onset. Blood samples also contained most of the expanded thyroid clonotypes (frequency above 0.001), which suggests that blood repertoires may reflect thyroid immune responses. Sample size was not statistically predetermined, and blinding of investigators to group allocation was not performed.

This receptor was identified in a young man with Graves' hyperthyroidism. The sequenced sample was blood. The sequence joins TRBV2 to TRBJ1-1; matching of 6 bases hints at TRBD1 as the D gene. Read as DNA, the sequence is TGTGCCAGCTCAAAAACAGGGATGAACACTGAAGCTTTCTTT. Translated, this is CASSKTGMNTEAFF.